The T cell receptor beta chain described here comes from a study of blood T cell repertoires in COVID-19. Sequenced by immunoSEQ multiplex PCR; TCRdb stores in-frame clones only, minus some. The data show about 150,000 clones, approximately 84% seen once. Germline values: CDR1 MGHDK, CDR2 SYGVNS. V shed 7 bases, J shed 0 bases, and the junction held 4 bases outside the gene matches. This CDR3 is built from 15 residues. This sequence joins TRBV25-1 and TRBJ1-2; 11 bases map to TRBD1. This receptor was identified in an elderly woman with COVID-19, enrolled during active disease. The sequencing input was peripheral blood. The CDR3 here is CASTGQGAANYGYTF. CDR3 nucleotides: TGTGCCAGCACCGGACAGGGGGCGGCTAACTATGGCTACACCTTC.